Listed below are T cell receptor beta chains from one sample, sequenced in a study of T cell changes during pregnancy in multiple sclerosis. Profiled with immunoSEQ multiplex PCR; TCRdb holds only in-frame clones, not every one. Of approximately 41,000 clones in the sample, 85% to 90% were seen once. Material: CD4+ T cells from peripheral blood mononuclear cells, obtained in the first trimester of pregnancy. The receptors were gathered from a female donor with multiple sclerosis, enrolled in a pregnancy study. CDR3s include the opening cysteine and the closing phenylalanine or tryptophan. A D gene is named only where the DNA matches it firmly. Clone size is given for some rows only: seen once, a few or many times, or a class if the clone is expanded.

v_call	j_call	clone_size	d_call	cdr3_nt	cdr3_aa
TRBV21-1	TRBJ2-5	.	.	TGTGCCAGCAGCCCGCGGGAGGTCCAAGAGACCCAGTACTTC	CASSPREVQETQYF
TRBV2	TRBJ1-1	.	.	TGTGCCAGCAGTGAGAACATGAACACTGAAGCTTTCTTT	CASSENMNTEAFF
TRBV4-1	TRBJ2-7	.	.	TGCGCCAGCAGCCTTCTGCCGGAGCTAGATTTTTCCTACGAGCAGTACTTC	CASSLLPELDFSYEQYF
TRBV29-1	TRBJ2-7	.	TRBD1	TGCAGCGTTGACCCCGCGGACAGGGGGCTCTCCGAGCAGTACTTC	CSVDPADRGLSEQYF
TRBV30	TRBJ2-2	.	.	TGTGCCTGGAGTAATCGGGGGACCGGGGAGCTGTTTTTT	CAWSNRGTGELFF
TRBV4-3	TRBJ2-4	.	TRBD1	TGCGCCAGCAGCCAAGCGCTAAAGGGGGCTATAGCCAAAAACATTCAGTACTTC	CASSQALKGAIAKNIQYF
TRBV14	TRBJ2-1	.	.	TGTGCCAGCAGCCAAGAGAGGGAGGAGCAGTTCTTC	CASSQEREEQFF
TRBV5-1	TRBJ2-1	.	TRBD2	TGCGCCAGCAGCGCGGGAACGGGAGGGCCTGGGAATGAGCAGTTCTTC	CASSAGTGGPGNEQFF
TRBV14	TRBJ2-1	once	.	TGTGCCAGCAGCCTACGCCGCCCAGGGAATGAGCAGTTCTTC	CASSLRRPGNEQFF
TRBV11-2	TRBJ2-3	.	TRBD2	TGTGCCAGCTCCCGGACTAGCGGGAGTTCAGTGGGGAAAGATACGCAGTATTTT	CASSRTSGSSVGKDTQYF
TRBV7-2	TRBJ2-3	.	.	TGTGCCAGCAGCTTATCCGTTTCAGATACGCAGTATTTT	CASSLSVSDTQYF
TRBV19	TRBJ2-7	.	.	TGTGCCAGTAGTCCATCCCGGGCCGGGGATGTCTACGAGCAGTACTTC	CASSPSRAGDVYEQYF
TRBV30	TRBJ2-7	once	TRBD1	TGTGCCTGGAGGACAGGGCCCTACGAGCAGTACTTC	CAWRTGPYEQYF
TRBV6-1	TRBJ1-1	.	.	TGTGCCAGCAGTGAAGTCCCCCCGGGATCTGGGACTGAAGCTTTCTTT	CASSEVPPGSGTEAFF
TRBV5-1	TRBJ2-3	.	.	TGCGCCAGCAGCTTGGGGGGGCAGACAGATACGCAGTATTTT	CASSLGGQTDTQYF
TRBV19	TRBJ2-5	.	TRBD1	TGTGCCAGTAGTAAGGACAGGGGAGAGACCCAGTACTTC	CASSKDRGETQYF
TRBV9	TRBJ1-1	.	TRBD1	TGTGCCAGCAGCGTACAGGGGGCAGGGGACACTGAAGCTTTCTTT	CASSVQGAGDTEAFF
TRBV5-1	TRBJ2-2	.	.	TGCGCCAGCAGCTTGCAGGGGAGCACCGGGGAGCTGTTTTTT	CASSLQGSTGELFF
TRBV9	TRBJ2-2	.	.	TGTGCCAGCAGCGCACAAACCCACGGGGAGCTGTTTTTT	CASSAQTHGELFF
TRBV2	TRBJ2-2	.	.	TGTGCCAGCAGCCCCCTTTCTCTGACAGGGAACACCGGGGAGCTGTTTTTT	CASSPLSLTGNTGELFF
TRBV6-1	TRBJ2-2	.	TRBD2	TGTGCCAGCAGTGAGGGACTAGCGGAGAACACCGGGGAGCTGTTTTTT	CASSEGLAENTGELFF
TRBV5-8	TRBJ1-1	.	.	TGTGCCAGCAGCATCCGCGGGATTGAGGGGACTGAAGCTTTCTTT	CASSIRGIEGTEAFF